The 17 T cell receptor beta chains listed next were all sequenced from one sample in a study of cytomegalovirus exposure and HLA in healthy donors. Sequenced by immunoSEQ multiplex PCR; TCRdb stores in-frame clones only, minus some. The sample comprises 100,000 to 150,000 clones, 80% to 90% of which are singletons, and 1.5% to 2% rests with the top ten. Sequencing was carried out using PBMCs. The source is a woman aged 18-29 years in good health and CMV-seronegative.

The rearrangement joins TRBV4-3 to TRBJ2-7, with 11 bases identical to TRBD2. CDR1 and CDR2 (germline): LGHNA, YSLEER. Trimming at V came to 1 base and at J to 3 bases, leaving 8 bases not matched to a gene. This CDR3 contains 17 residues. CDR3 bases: TGCGCCAGCAGCCAAGGACTAGCGGGAAGTGGGGGCTACGAGCAGTACTTC. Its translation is CASSQGLAGSGGYEQYF.

The CDR3 DNA reads as TGTGCCAGCAGCTTAGGAGGGGCGCGGTATGGCTACACCTTC. Residues: CASSLGGARYGYTF. The chain has TRBV13 and TRBJ1-2, with a tentative D call TRBD1 (5 bases). The CDR3 is 14 residues long. Trimming took 0 bases from V and 5 from J, leaving 10 bases between them. Germline-derived CDR1 and CDR2 are PRHDT and FYEKMQ (reference sequence).

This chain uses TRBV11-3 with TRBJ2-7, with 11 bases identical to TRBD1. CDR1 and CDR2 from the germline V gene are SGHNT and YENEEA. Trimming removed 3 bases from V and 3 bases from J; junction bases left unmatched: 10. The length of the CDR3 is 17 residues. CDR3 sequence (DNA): TGTGCCAGCAGCTTCTTTACGGGACAGGGGGTCTTCTACGAGCAGTACTTC. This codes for CASSFFTGQGVFYEQYF.

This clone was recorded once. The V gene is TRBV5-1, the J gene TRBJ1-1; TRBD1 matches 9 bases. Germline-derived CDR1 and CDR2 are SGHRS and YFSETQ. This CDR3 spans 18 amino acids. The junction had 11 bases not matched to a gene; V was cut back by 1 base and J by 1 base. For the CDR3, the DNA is TGCGCCAGCAGCTTGACCGAAGGGACAGGGAGCTCGAACACTGAAGCTTTCTTT. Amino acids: CASSLTEGTGSSNTEAFF.

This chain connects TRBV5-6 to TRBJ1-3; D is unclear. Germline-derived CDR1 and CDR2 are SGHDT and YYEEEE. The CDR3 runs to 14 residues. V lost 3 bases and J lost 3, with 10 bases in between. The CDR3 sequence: CASSSGGYGNTIYF. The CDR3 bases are TGTGCCAGCAGCTCGGGTGGATATGGAAACACCATATATTTT. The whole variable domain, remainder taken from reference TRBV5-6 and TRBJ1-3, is DAGVTQSPTHLIKTRGQQVTLRCSPKSGHDTVSWYQQALGQGPQFIFQYYEEEERQRGNFPDRFSGHQFPNYSSELNVNALLLGDSALYLCASSSGGYGNTIYFGEGSWLTVV.

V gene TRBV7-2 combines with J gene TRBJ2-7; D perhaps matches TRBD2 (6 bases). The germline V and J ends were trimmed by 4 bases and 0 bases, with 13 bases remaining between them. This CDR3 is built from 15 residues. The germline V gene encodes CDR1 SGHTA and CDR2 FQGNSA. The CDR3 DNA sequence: TGTGCCAGCAGCTCCGCTGGGGGGAACTCCTACGAGCAGTACTTC. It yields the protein CASSSAGGNSYEQYF.

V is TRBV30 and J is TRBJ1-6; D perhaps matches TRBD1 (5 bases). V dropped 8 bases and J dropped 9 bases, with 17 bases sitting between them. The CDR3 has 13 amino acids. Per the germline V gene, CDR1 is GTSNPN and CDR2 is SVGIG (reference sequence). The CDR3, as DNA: TGTGCCGTATCCGGACACAGGAGTTCACCCCTCCACTTT. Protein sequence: CAVSGHRSSPLHF.

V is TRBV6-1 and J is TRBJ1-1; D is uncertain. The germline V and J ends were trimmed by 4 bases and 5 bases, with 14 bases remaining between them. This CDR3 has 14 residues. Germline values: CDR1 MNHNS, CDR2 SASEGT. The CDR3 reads CASSGAGPRTEAFF. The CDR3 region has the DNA TGTGCCAGCAGTGGGGCGGGCCCACGGACTGAAGCTTTCTTT.

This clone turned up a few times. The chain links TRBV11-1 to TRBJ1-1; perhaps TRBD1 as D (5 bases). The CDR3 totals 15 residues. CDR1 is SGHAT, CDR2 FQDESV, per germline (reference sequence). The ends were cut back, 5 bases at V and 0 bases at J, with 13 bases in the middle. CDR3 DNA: TGTGCCAGCAGCCACAGACAGAGCATGAACACTGAAGCTTTCTTT. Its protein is CASSHRQSMNTEAFF.

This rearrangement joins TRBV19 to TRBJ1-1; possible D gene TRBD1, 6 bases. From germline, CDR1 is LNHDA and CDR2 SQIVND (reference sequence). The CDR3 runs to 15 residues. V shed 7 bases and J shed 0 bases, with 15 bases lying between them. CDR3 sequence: CASIPRDTLNTEAFF. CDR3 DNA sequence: TGTGCCAGTATCCCCCGGGACACTTTGAACACTGAAGCTTTCTTT.

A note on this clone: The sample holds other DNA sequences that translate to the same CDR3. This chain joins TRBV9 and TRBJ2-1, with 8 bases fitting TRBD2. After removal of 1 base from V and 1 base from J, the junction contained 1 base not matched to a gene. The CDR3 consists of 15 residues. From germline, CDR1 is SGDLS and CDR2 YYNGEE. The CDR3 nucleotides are TGTGCCAGCAGCGTAACTAGCGGTTCCTACAATGAGCAGTTCTTC. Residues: CASSVTSGSYNEQFF.

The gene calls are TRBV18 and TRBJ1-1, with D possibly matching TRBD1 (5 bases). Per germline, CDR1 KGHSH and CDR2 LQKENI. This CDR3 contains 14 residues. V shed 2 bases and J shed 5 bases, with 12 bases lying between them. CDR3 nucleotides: TGTGCCAGCTCACCAGGTACAGGAGGGACTGAAGCTTTCTTT. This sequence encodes CASSPGTGGTEAFF. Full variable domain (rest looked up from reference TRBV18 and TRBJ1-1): NAGVMQNPRHLVRRRGQEARLRCSPMKGHSHVYWYRQLPEEGLKFMVYLQKENIIDESGMPKERFSAEFPKEGPSILRIQQVVRGDSAAYFCASSPGTGGTEAFFGQGTRLTVV.

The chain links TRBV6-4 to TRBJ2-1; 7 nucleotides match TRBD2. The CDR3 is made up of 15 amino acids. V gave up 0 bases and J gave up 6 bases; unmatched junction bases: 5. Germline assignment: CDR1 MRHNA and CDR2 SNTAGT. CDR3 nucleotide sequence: TGTGCCAGCAGTGACTCGTCTAGCGGAGTCAATGAGCAGTTCTTC. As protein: CASSDSSSGVNEQFF.

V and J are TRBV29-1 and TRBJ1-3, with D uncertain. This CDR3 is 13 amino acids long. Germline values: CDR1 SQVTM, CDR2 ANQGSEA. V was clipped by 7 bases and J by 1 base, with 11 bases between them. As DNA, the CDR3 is TGCAGCGGGAGACGGTCGTCTGGAAACACCATATATTTT. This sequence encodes CSGRRSSGNTIYF.

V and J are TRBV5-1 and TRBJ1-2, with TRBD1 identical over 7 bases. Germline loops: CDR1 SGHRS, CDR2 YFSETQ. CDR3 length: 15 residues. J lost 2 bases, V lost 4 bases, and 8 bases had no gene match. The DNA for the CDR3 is TGCGCCAGCAGCAAAGACAGGGTAGACAACTATGGCTACACCTTC. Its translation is CASSKDRVDNYGYTF.

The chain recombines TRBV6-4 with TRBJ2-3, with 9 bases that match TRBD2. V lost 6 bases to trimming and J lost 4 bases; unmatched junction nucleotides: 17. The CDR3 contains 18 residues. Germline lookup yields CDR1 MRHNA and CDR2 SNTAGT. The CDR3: CASSREGGRAFGADTQYF. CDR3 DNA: TGTGCCAGCAGCCGAGAGGGCGGGAGGGCCTTCGGCGCAGATACGCAGTATTTT.

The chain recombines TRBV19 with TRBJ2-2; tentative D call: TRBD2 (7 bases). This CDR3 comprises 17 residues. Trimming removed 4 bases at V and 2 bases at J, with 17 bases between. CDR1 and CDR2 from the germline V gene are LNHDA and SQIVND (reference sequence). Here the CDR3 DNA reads TGTGCCAGTAGTAACTGGGGGCGGGGGAAAAACACCGGGGAGCTGTTTTTT. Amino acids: CASSNWGRGKNTGELFF.